This T cell receptor (beta chain) was captured by sequencing in a study of T cell responses to AZD1222 COVID-19 vaccine (dated by TCRdb to the early 2020s). Study-level background: Because spike-specific TCR depth and breadth did not differ between the two schedules, AZD1222 recipients who got a second dose at roughly 4 weeks were pooled with those who got a second dose at roughly 12 weeks. A total of 233 trial participants underwent TCR sequencing, of whom some 200 had received two doses of AZD1222 and 26 had received two doses of the MenACWY control vaccine. Trial participants were enrolled into age subgroups of 18-55, 56-69 and 70-plus years, which contained about 150, 28 and 57 TCR-sequenced participants, respectively.

As for this clone: Its recognized antigen is unknown. Qualities for individual bases were not recorded, and no much larger clone is one base off.

Findings and caveats that apply to the study as a whole: No day 14 peak-response samples were available, so repertoires were characterized only after the peak T cell response. Reportedly, almost half of the unique spike-specific TCRs recognized epitopes lying outside the regions that are mutated in the B.1.351 and B.1.1.7 variants. Conclusions about previously exposed vaccinees were limited because only 6 or 7 AZD1222 recipients were SARS-CoV-2 seropositive at baseline. Most participants were white British and females outnumbered males, and the authors suggested that clonal diversity may have been underestimated. CD4 TCRs associated with the vaccine covered the entire spike protein, and the dominant responses were in regions 160-218 and 743-854. After two AZD1222 doses, spike-specific TCR breadth and depth were significantly higher than at day 0 and than in MenACWY recipients. In the small 56-69-year group, the increase in depth fell short of significance, most likely because of low power.

The time point label corresponds to: baseline before first vaccination. Samples from vaccinated people were obtained from the UK trials COV001 and COV002, which included a single-blind randomized controlled phase 2/3 trial of AZD1222 (ChAdOx1 nCoV-19) in healthy adults. For TCRbeta chain sequencing, PBMC samples from trial participants were taken at day 0 and at day 28 after the second dose. V is cut by 7 bases and J by 9 bases, and the space between the germline ends is 22 bases. The CDR3 covers 15 residues, taking in both the cysteine and the phenylalanine. Just the 45-base CDR3 DNA is kept, in frame starting at base 1. Looking up the germline V gene yields CDR1 MDHEN and CDR2 SYDVKM. The CDR3 regions of human TCRbeta chains were analyzed by immunosequencing. Regarding the original processing steps: TCRs in the repertoires were compared against a reference library of SARS-CoV-2-specific TCRs that had been generated with the MIRA antigen-specificity platform. Breadth was defined as the fraction of unique TCRs that were SARS-CoV-2-associated. Depth was defined as the fraction of total T cells that were SARS-CoV-2-associated. Using the MIRA data, each spike-specific TCR was assigned both to the spike region to which the TCR was reactive and to a CD4 or CD8 class. Log10-transformed breadth and depth values were compared by one-way ANOVA with Sidak's multiple comparisons tests. TCRdb holds this immuneACCESS table with in-frame rearrangements only. Some clones are missing; in checked studies, unresolved V genes explain under half, and the rest has no known cause. Clonal size and the V and J genes are those of that table, whereas D and trimming came from the DNA. The sample table records over 75,000 clones; approximately 90% of these occur just once. About 2.2% of the sample rests with the top ten.

Sequenced here: peripheral blood, sampled on day 0 of AZD1222 vaccination. Recombination joined TRBV28 with TRBJ2-1; the D segment is perhaps TRBD1 or TRBD2, each sharing 6 matched bases. The receptor was derived from an adult in good health. The CDR3 reads as follows: CASTKGGPSRSEQFF. In nucleotide form, the sequence is TGTGCCAGCACCAAAGGGGGGCCCTCCCGTAGTGAGCAGTTCTTC.